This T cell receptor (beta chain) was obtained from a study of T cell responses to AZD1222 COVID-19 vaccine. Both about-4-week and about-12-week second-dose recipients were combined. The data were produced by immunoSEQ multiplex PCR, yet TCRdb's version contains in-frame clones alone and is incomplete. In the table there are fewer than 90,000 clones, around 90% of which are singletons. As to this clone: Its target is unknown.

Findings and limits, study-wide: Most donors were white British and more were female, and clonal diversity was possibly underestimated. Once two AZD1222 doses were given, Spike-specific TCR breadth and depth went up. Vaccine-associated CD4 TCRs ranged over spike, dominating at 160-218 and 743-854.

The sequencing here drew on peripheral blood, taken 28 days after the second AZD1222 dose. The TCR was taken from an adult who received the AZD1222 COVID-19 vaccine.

The CDR3 loop reads CASSSGQGVNQPQHF. CDR3 bases: TGTGCCAGCAGCTCAGGACAGGGGGTCAATCAGCCCCAGCATTTT. The genes are TRBV7-8 and TRBJ1-5; TRBD1 aligns across 10 bases. The germline CDR1 and CDR2 sequences are SGHVS and FQNEAQ. The CDR3 has 15 amino acids. V lost 4 bases, J lost 3 bases, and 3 bases stayed unmatched. The full variable domain, completed using reference TRBV7-8 and TRBJ1-5, is GAGVSQSPRYKVAKRGQDVALRCDPISGHVSLFWYQQALGQGPEFLTYFQNEAQLDKSGLPSDRFFAERPEGSVSTLKIQRTQQEDSAVYLCASSSGQGVNQPQHFGDGTRLSIL.